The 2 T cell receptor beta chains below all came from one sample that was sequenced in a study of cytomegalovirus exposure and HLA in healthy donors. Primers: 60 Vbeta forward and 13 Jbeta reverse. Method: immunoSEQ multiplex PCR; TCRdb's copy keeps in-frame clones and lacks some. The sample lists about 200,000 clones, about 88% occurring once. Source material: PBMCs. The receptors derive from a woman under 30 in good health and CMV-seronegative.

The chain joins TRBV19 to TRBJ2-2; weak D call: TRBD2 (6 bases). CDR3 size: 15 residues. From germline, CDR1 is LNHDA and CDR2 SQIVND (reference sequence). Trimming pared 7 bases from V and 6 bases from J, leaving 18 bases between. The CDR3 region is CASNKEGRSAGELFF. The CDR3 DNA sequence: TGTGCCAGTAACAAGGAGGGGAGGTCGGCCGGGGAGCTGTTTTTT.

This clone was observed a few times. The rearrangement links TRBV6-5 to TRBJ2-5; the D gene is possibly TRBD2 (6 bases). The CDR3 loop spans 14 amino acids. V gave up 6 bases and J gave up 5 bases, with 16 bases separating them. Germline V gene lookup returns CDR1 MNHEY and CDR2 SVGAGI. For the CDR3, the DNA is TGTGCCAGCAGCCACGGCGGGGATGGGGAGACCCAGTACTTC. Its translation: CASSHGGDGETQYF.